Below, 18 T cell receptor beta chains from the same sample are listed, as sequenced in a study of T cell repertoires in cytomegalovirus infection. TCRdb analysed the reads with MiXCR anew, one entry per CDR3 protein. The sample lists about 100,000 distinct CDR3 sequences; about 25% were seen once. The material sequenced was CD8+ T cells from PBMCs. The receptors come from a human donor in good health (CMV status not recorded). Some clones in this sample may be carry-over from other donors' samples.

The chain uses TRBV9 and TRBJ1-1, with D tentatively TRBD1 (6 bases). With 3 bases removed from V and 0 bases from J, the gap between germline ends came to 15 bases. This CDR3 region has 16 residues. CDR1 is SGDLS and CDR2 is YYNGEE in the germline V gene. The CDR3 region is CASSANPDRLNTEAFF. The CDR3 DNA sequence: TGTGCCAGCAGCGCCAACCCCGACAGGTTGAACACTGAAGCTTTCTTT. The full variable domain, its missing parts supplied by reference TRBV9 and TRBJ1-1, is DSGVTQTPKHLITATGQRVTLRCSPRSGDLSVYWYQQSLDQGLQFLIQYYNGEERAKGNILERFSAQQFPDLHSELNLSSLELGDSALYFCASSANPDRLNTEAFFGQGTRLTVV.

V and J are TRBV20-1 and TRBJ2-1; D possibly corresponds to TRBD1 (6 bases). The CDR3 sequence is 15 residues long. The V and J ends lost 8 bases and 1 base respectively, with 18 bases between them. Looked up from germline, CDR1 is DFQATT and CDR2 is SNEGSKA (reference sequence). Here the CDR3 DNA reads TGCAGTACCCAGGGGCGAATCGAGTCCTACAATGAGCAGTTCTTC. Amino acids: CSTQGRIESYNEQFF.

This chain joins TRBV7-3 and TRBJ2-1; D is unclear. The germline V gene has CDR1 SGHTA and CDR2 FQGTGA. This CDR3 comprises 13 residues. V was trimmed by 3 bases and J by 5 bases, leaving 8 bases between them. The CDR3 nucleotides read TGTGCCAGCAGCTTCCCCCCCCACAATGAGCAGTTCTTC. Residues: CASSFPPHNEQFF.

This clonotype was picked up many times. The chain carries TRBV28 and TRBJ1-1; D may be TRBD1 (5 bases). This CDR3 comprises 14 residues. Trimming removed 2 bases from V and 3 bases from J, with 10 bases in between. Germline CDR1 and CDR2: MDHEN and SYDVKM. CDR3 amino acids: CASSLGGGDTEAFF. The CDR3 DNA sequence: TGTGCCAGCAGTTTAGGGGGAGGGGACACTGAAGCTTTCTTT. Using reference TRBV28 and TRBJ1-1 for the parts outside the CDR3, the full variable domain is DVKVTQSSRYLVKRTGEKVFLECVQDMDHENMFWYRQDPGLGLRLIYFSYDVKMKEKGDIPEGYSVSREKKERFSLILESASTNQTSMYLCASSLGGGDTEAFFGQGTRLTVV.

The chain uses TRBV6-2 or TRBV6-3 and TRBJ2-1, with D possibly matching TRBD2 (6 bases). The CDR3 covers 17 residues. The germline gives CDR1 MNHEY, CDR2 SVGEGT. Trimming took off 4 bases at V and 4 bases at J, with 20 bases between the two ends. Here the CDR3 reads CASSSLLRESRYNEQFF. The CDR3 DNA is TGTGCCAGCAGTTCCCTCCTCCGGGAGTCCCGGTACAATGAGCAGTTCTTC.

In its sample, this clonotype was seen many times. V is TRBV7-6 and J is TRBJ1-3, with D possibly matching TRBD1 (6 bases). V was cut by 4 bases and J by 1 base, with 20 bases left in between. The CDR3 spans 18 residues. Germline V gene data show CDR1 as SGHVS and CDR2 as FNYEAQ. The CDR3 here is CASSSIPGGPTSGNTIYF. The CDR3 DNA sequence: TGTGCCAGCAGCTCAATACCTGGGGGGCCCACTTCTGGAAACACCATATATTTT.

The chain joins TRBV27 to TRBJ2-3; TRBD2 agrees at 12 bases. V gave up 5 bases and J gave up 5 bases; unmatched junction bases: 5. The CDR3 totals 15 residues. The germline CDR1 and CDR2 sequences are MNHEY and SMNVEV (reference sequence). The CDR3, as DNA: TGTGCCAGCAGTGCTAGCGGGGGGGCGGAAGATACGCAGTATTTT. This sequence encodes CASSASGGAEDTQYF.

There are many counts of this clonotype. The V gene is TRBV11-3, the J gene TRBJ2-1, with a possible D match to TRBD1 (6 bases). This CDR3 contains 12 residues. V was trimmed by 4 bases and J by 8 bases, leaving 9 bases between them. Germline V gene lookup returns CDR1 SGHNT and CDR2 YENEEA. CDR3 protein: CASSSDSDEQFF. The CDR3 bases are TGTGCCAGCAGCTCGGACAGCGATGAGCAGTTCTTC.

This clonotype was counted a few times. This rearrangement joins TRBV7-6 to TRBJ2-3, with a tentative D call TRBD2 (6 bases). The CDR3 extends over 15 amino acids. Germline loops: CDR1 SGHVS, CDR2 FNYEAQ. The germline V and J ends were trimmed by 6 bases and 2 bases, with 15 bases remaining between them. The CDR3 DNA follows: TGTGCCAGCAGGCCCACTAGCAGCTACACAGATACGCAGTATTTT. Protein sequence: CASRPTSSYTDTQYF.

This clonotype was counted between two and nine times. The genes are TRBV7-9 and TRBJ2-5; TRBD2 matches at 12 bases. The CDR3 sequence is 14 residues long. Germline CDR1 reads SEHNR; CDR2 reads FQNEAQ (reference sequence). The V segment lost 10 bases and the J segment 7 bases; nucleotides outside the gene matches: 10. The CDR3 nucleotides read TGTGCCAACGAGATAACGGGACTAGCGGGGACCCAGTACTTC. Its translation is CANEITGLAGTQYF.

The chain joins TRBV28 to TRBJ1-2; a possible D gene is TRBD1 (5 bases). The ends were cut back, 4 bases at V and 6 bases at J, with 18 bases in the middle. This CDR3 contains 15 residues. CDR1 MDHEN and CDR2 SYDVKM come from the germline V gene. In DNA, the CDR3 is TGTGCCAGCAGTTCGAATCTACAGGAGATAAATGGCTACACCTTC. It yields the protein CASSSNLQEINGYTF.

This clonotype was detected a few times. The chain links TRBV7-9 to TRBJ1-1; the D gene is possibly TRBD1 (5 bases). Germline values: CDR1 SEHNR, CDR2 FQNEAQ (reference sequence). Trimming pared 3 bases from V and 1 base from J, leaving 12 bases between. The CDR3 totals 15 residues. CDR3 amino acids: CASSFGLGANTEAFF. CDR3 DNA: TGTGCCAGCAGCTTTGGGCTAGGGGCGAACACTGAAGCTTTCTTT.

Only a few counts were recorded for this clonotype. The chain couples TRBV18 to TRBJ2-7, with D tentatively TRBD1 (6 bases). Germline V gene lookup returns CDR1 KGHSH and CDR2 LQKENI. Trimming removed 3 bases at V and 0 bases at J, with 15 bases between. CDR3 length: 16 residues. The CDR3 DNA is TGTGCCAGCTCACCCATTACCGGACAGAGCTCCTACGAGCAGTACTTC. Protein sequence: CASSPITGQSSYEQYF.

This sequence joins TRBV4-3 and TRBJ2-1, with D possibly matching TRBD2 (6 bases). Trimming left V 0 bases short and J 7 bases short, with 13 bases between. The length of the CDR3 is 15 residues. CDR1 is LGHNA and CDR2 is YSLEER in the germline V gene. CDR3 amino acids: CASSQDRGNGNEQFF. The CDR3 bases are TGCGCCAGCAGCCAAGATCGGGGGAACGGGAATGAGCAGTTCTTC.

This clonotype showed up many times. The chain recombines TRBV3-1 with TRBJ2-5; 9 nucleotides agree with TRBD2. CDR3 length: 16 amino acids. Germline-derived CDR1 and CDR2 are LGHDT and YNNKEL (reference sequence). J gave up 3 bases and V 3 bases, and 8 bases lay outside the gene matches. CDR3 amino acids: CASSQGLASRKETQYF. DNA for the CDR3: TGTGCCAGCAGCCAGGGACTAGCCTCCAGGAAAGAGACCCAGTACTTC.

This chain joins TRBV4-1 and TRBJ2-2, with 12 bases identical to TRBD1. CDR1 is MGHRA, CDR2 YSYEKL, per germline. V dropped 4 bases and J dropped 9; count of bases not matched to a gene: 6. The CDR3 extends over 15 amino acids. The CDR3 here is CASSPGQGAVRELFF. CDR3 sequence (DNA): TGCGCCAGCAGCCCGGGACAGGGGGCTGTCAGGGAGCTGTTTTTT.

This clonotype was seen repeatedly, ten times or more. The CDR3 reads CASSFQRELARYEQYF. As DNA, the CDR3 is TGTGCCAGCAGCTTCCAGCGCGAGCTAGCGCGGTACGAGCAGTACTTC. V usage is TRBV7-2 and J usage is TRBJ2-7; a possible D gene is TRBD2 (6 bases). The CDR3 has 16 residues. Deletions cut 3 bases from V and 4 bases from J, with 19 bases between. Germline-derived CDR1 and CDR2 are SGHTA and FQGNSA.

This clonotype occurred a few times. CDR3 bases: TGTGCCAGCAGTCCCCCTAAGAACAATGAGCAGTTCTTC. Residues: CASSPPKNNEQFF. The V and J genes are TRBV28 and TRBJ2-1; no clear D gene. Germline V CDR1 and CDR2: MDHEN, SYDVKM. The V gene lost 5 bases and the J gene lost 5 bases, with 10 bases spanning the gap. This CDR3 has 13 residues.